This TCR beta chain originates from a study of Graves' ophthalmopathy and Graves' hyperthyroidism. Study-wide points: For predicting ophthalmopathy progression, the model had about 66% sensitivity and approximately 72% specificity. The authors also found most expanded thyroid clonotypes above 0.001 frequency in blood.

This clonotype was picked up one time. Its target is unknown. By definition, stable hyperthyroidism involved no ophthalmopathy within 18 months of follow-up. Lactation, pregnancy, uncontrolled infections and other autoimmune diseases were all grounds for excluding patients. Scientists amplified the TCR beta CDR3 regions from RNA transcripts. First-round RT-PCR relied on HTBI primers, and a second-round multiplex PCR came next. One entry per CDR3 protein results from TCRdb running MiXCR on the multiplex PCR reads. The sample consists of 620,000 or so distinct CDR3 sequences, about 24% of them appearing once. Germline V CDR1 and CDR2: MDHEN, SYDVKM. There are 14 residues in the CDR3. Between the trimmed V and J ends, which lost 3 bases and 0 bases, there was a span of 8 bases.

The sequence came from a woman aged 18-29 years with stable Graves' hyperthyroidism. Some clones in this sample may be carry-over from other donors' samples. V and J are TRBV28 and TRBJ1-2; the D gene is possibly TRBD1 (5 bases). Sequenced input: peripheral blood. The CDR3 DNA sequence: TGTGCCAGCAGTTTCGGACAATCTAACTATGGCTACACCTTC. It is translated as CASSFGQSNYGYTF.